The 17 T cell receptor beta chains presented below share a single source sample, sequenced in a study of cytomegalovirus exposure and HLA in healthy donors. PCR primers comprised 60 Vbeta and 13 Jbeta primers. Only in-frame clones appear in the TCRdb table, and some are missing; sequencing was by immunoSEQ multiplex PCR. The top ten hold approximately 2% of the sample, which has fewer than 200,000 clones, over 80% seen once. Sequencing used PBMCs. These TCRs come from a human donor in good health.

The V gene is TRBV4-1, the J gene TRBJ1-1; TRBD1 matches 12 bases. This CDR3 is 16 amino acids long. Germline CDR1 and CDR2: MGHRA and YSYEKL. After removal of 1 base from V and 5 bases from J, the junction contained 5 bases not matched to a gene. CDR3: CASSQAMGQGATEAFF. DNA of the CDR3: TGCGCCAGCAGCCAAGCCATGGGACAGGGGGCGACTGAAGCTTTCTTT.

Here the CDR3 DNA reads TGTGCCAGCAGTGATTGGGGGGAGGGTGAAAAACTGTTTTTT. It yields the protein CASSDWGEGEKLFF. The V and J genes are TRBV2 and TRBJ1-4; tentative D call: TRBD1 (5 bases). V lost 3 bases and J lost 7, with 12 bases in between. This CDR3 has 14 amino acids. Germline-derived CDR1 and CDR2 are SNHLY and FYNNEI. Full variable domain (missing parts from reference TRBV2 and TRBJ1-4): EPEVTQTPSHQVTQMGQEVILRCVPISNHLYFYWYRQILGQKVEFLVSFYNNEISEKSEIFDDQFSVERPDGSNFTLKIRSTKLEDSAMYFCASSDWGEGEKLFFGSGTQLSVL.

The chain links TRBV27 to TRBJ1-2; the match to TRBD1 covers 7 bases. The junction had 17 bases not matched to a gene; V was cut back by 1 base and J by 9 bases. CDR1 MNHEY and CDR2 SMNVEV come from the germline V gene (reference sequence). The CDR3 length is 17 residues. The DNA for the CDR3 is TGTGCCAGCAGTTTATTGGGGACAGCCCCTGGGGAAGGAAGCTACACCTTC. It translates to CASSLLGTAPGEGSYTF.

The genes are TRBV7-8 and TRBJ2-5; 7 positions match TRBD1. The CDR3 spans 14 residues. In germline, CDR1 is SGHVS, CDR2 FQNEAQ. After removal of 0 bases from V and 2 bases from J, the junction contained 0 bases not matched to a gene. Written as DNA, the CDR3 is TGTGCCAGCAGCTTAGCGGGACAGCAAGAGACCCAGTACTTC. Translated, it gives CASSLAGQQETQYF.

V gene TRBV6-6 combines with J gene TRBJ1-6; TRBD1 aligns across 10 bases. The germline CDR1 and CDR2 sequences are MNHNY and SVGAGI (reference sequence). The junction had 4 bases not matched to a gene; V was cut back by 10 bases and J by 4 bases. The CDR3 is 14 amino acids. As DNA, the CDR3 is TGTGCCACCCGGGACAGGGGATATAATTCACCCCTCCACTTT. Its translation is CATRDRGYNSPLHF.

The chain links TRBV11-2 to TRBJ2-1; possible D gene TRBD2, 6 bases. Germline V gives CDR1 SGHAT, CDR2 FQNNGV. Deletions cut 4 bases from V and 8 bases from J, with 15 bases between. The CDR3 has 14 residues. The CDR3 nucleotides read TGTGCCAGCAGCTGGGACTTGGCAGGATATGAGCAGTTCTTC. It yields the protein CASSWDLAGYEQFF.

The J gene is TRBJ1-4, the V gene TRBV6-5, with D possibly TRBD1 on 5 matching bases. Germline V gene lookup returns CDR1 MNHEY and CDR2 SVGAGI. There are 14 residues in the CDR3. The V gene lost 0 bases and the J gene lost 10 bases, with 12 bases spanning the gap. CDR3 bases: TGTGCCAGCAGTTACTCGCAGGGCGGCGGAAAACTGTTTTTT. The encoded protein is CASSYSQGGGKLFF.

On this clone: Other DNA sequences of this sample code for an identical CDR3. The V gene is TRBV7-2, the J gene TRBJ2-2; 11 nucleotides align to TRBD2. With V trimmed by 3 bases and J by 5 bases, 2 bases remained unmatched. CDR3 length: 15 residues. CDR1 is SGHTA, CDR2 FQGNSA, per germline. This CDR3 is CASSFLAGGTGELFF. As DNA, the CDR3 is TGTGCCAGCAGCTTTCTAGCGGGGGGAACCGGGGAGCTGTTTTTT. Full variable domain (outside the CDR3, taken from reference TRBV7-2 and TRBJ2-2): GAGVSQSPSNKVTEKGKDVELRCDPISGHTALYWYRQSLGQGLEFLIYFQGNSAPDKSGLPSDRFSAERTGGSVSTLTIQRTQQEDSAVYLCASSFLAGGTGELFFGEGSRLTVL.

The genes are TRBV4-2 and TRBJ1-4, with 8 bases lining up with TRBD1. The CDR3 consists of 17 residues. CDR1 and CDR2 from the germline V gene are LGHNA and YNFKEQ. The V segment lost 0 bases and the J segment 5 bases; nucleotides outside the gene matches: 8. DNA for the CDR3: TGTGCCAGCAGCCAAGAAGGGACAGGTCCGACCAATGAAAAACTGTTTTTT. Translated, it gives CASSQEGTGPTNEKLFF.

This sequence joins TRBV9 and TRBJ1-5; D unclear. The CDR3 consists of 13 residues. V lost 0 bases, J lost 4 bases, and 5 bases lay in between. Germline V CDR1 and CDR2: SGDLS, YYNGEE. The CDR3 spells CASSVGINQPQHF. DNA for the CDR3: TGTGCCAGCAGCGTAGGTATAAATCAGCCCCAGCATTTT.

This chain joins TRBV7-8 and TRBJ1-5; no clear D. Germline V CDR1 and CDR2: SGHVS, FQNEAQ. V gave up 1 base and J gave up 6 bases, with 7 bases separating them. The CDR3 contains 13 residues. CDR3 nucleotides: TGTGCCAGCAGCTTAGTTCGGTTTCAGCCCCAGCATTTT. It is translated as CASSLVRFQPQHF.

This chain links TRBV19 with TRBJ2-3, with D tentatively TRBD1 (6 bases). The CDR3 runs to 15 residues. V was trimmed by 7 bases and J by 0 bases, leaving 14 bases between them. CDR1 LNHDA and CDR2 SQIVND come from the germline V gene (reference sequence). CDR3 residues: CASKSGQSSTDTQYF. CDR3 bases: TGTGCCAGTAAGAGCGGACAGAGTAGCACAGATACGCAGTATTTT.

The chain carries TRBV7-3 and TRBJ2-1, with no clear D. Trimming removed 1 base from V and 8 bases from J, with 12 bases in between. The CDR3 runs 14 residues. From germline, CDR1 is SGHTA and CDR2 FQGTGA. The DNA for the CDR3 is TGTGCCAGCAGCTTAAGGGCAGGATCAGATGAGCAGTTCTTC. Encoded protein: CASSLRAGSDEQFF. Using reference TRBV7-3 and TRBJ2-1 for the parts outside the CDR3, the full variable domain is GAGVSQTPSNKVTEKGKYVELRCDPISGHTALYWYRQSLGQGPEFLIYFQGTGAADDSGLPNDRFFAVRPEGSVSTLKIQRTERGDSAVYLCASSLRAGSDEQFFGPGTRLTVL.

The rearrangement joins TRBV25-1 to TRBJ2-3; D unclear. The germline CDR1 and CDR2 sequences are MGHDK and SYGVNS. Trimming took 5 bases from V and 2 from J, leaving 23 bases between them. The CDR3 is 18 amino acids. The CDR3 coding sequence is TGTGCCAGCAGTCTCCATCATTATAGCCCCCGCTACACAGATACGCAGTATTTT. Its translation: CASSLHHYSPRYTDTQYF.

The V and J genes are TRBV25-1 and TRBJ1-3; D is ambiguous. Trimming removed 4 bases from V and 8 bases from J, with 9 bases in between. This CDR3 comprises 12 residues. Germline V gene data show CDR1 as MGHDK and CDR2 as SYGVNS. CDR3 sequence: CASSGHVDTIYF. The CDR3 bases are TGTGCCAGCAGTGGGCACGTGGACACCATATATTTT.

The chain links TRBV29-1 to TRBJ1-2; no definite D call. The CDR3 totals 13 residues. V lost 0 bases and J 5 bases, leaving 10 bases between the germline ends. The V gene's germline CDR1 is SQVTM and CDR2 ANQGSEA. DNA for the CDR3: TGCAGCGTTGAAGATCGGGAGCGATATGGCTACACCTTC. Translation gives CSVEDRERYGYTF.

This clone was picked up one time. The chain employs TRBV7-9 and TRBJ1-4, with 8 positions matching TRBD1. V trimming: 6 bases; J trimming: 3 bases; junction bases outside the gene matches: 6. The CDR3 loop spans 15 amino acids. Looked up from germline, CDR1 is SEHNR and CDR2 is FQNEAQ (reference sequence). Here the CDR3 DNA reads TGTGCCAGCAGACCCGGGACAGGACCTAATGAAAAACTGTTTTTT. This translates into CASRPGTGPNEKLFF. Variable domain in full (rest from reference TRBV7-9 and TRBJ1-4): DTGVSQNPRHKITKRGQNVTFRCDPISEHNRLYWYRQTLGQGPEFLTYFQNEAQLEKSRLLSDRFSAERPKGSFSTLEIQRTEQGDSAMYLCASRPGTGPNEKLFFGSGTQLSVL.